Below are 30 T cell receptor beta chains sequenced from a single sample in a study of T-cell memory formation after mild COVID-19. TCRdb re-called the 5' RACE reads through MiXCR, storing one row per CDR3 protein. The table lists over 120,000 distinct CDR3 sequences, roughly 6.3% of them singletons. Sample: PBMCs or a T cell subset sorted from them (not recorded which). These receptor sequences come from an adult woman who had mild COVID-19 (a few samples of this study predate the infection). Cell type and time point are not known.

This clonotype was seen a few times. This chain links TRBV12-3 or TRBV12-4 with TRBJ1-1, with D possibly being TRBD1 (5 bases). The ends were cut back, 6 bases at V and 1 base at J, with 12 bases in the middle. The CDR3 runs to 14 residues. The CDR3 here is CASRTGHQNTEAFF. In DNA, the CDR3 is TGTGCCAGCAGGACCGGACACCAGAACACTGAAGCTTTCTTT.

This clonotype was detected only a few times. This chain connects TRBV5-1 to TRBJ1-4; no clear D. There are 14 residues in the CDR3. The germline V gene encodes CDR1 SGHRS and CDR2 YFSETQ. V was clipped by 1 base and J by 4 bases, with 8 bases between them. The CDR3 here is CASSLTVFNEKLFF. The CDR3 DNA is TGCGCCAGCAGCTTGACAGTATTTAATGAAAAACTGTTTTTT.

The table lists this clonotype with many counts. This rearrangement joins TRBV28 to TRBJ1-6; perhaps TRBD1 as D (6 bases). CDR1 is MDHEN and CDR2 is SYDVKM in the germline V gene. V lost 5 bases and J lost 5, with 13 bases in between. The CDR3 has 15 amino acids. The CDR3 nucleotides read TGTGCCAGCAGTCCCCAGACAGGCGATAATTCACCCCTCCACTTT. Its protein is CASSPQTGDNSPLHF. The entire variable domain, with the rest obtained from reference TRBV28 and TRBJ1-6, is as follows: DVKVTQSSRYLVKRTGEKVFLECVQDMDHENMFWYRQDPGLGLRLIYFSYDVKMKEKGDIPEGYSVSREKKERFSLILESASTNQTSMYLCASSPQTGDNSPLHFGNGTRLTVT.

In this sample, this clonotype turned up many times. The chain is built from TRBV7-9 and TRBJ1-1; the D is unclear. Germline V gene sequence: CDR1 SEHNR, CDR2 FQNEAQ (reference sequence). This CDR3 comprises 13 residues. V dropped 3 bases and J dropped 1 base, with 6 bases sitting between them. In nucleotides, the CDR3 is TGTGCCAGCAGCTTGACGGGGAACACTGAAGCTTTCTTT. Translating gives CASSLTGNTEAFF.

This sequence joins TRBV30 and TRBJ2-1; TRBD2 matches at 8 bases. CDR3 length equals 14 residues. V dropped 8 bases and J dropped 4; count of bases not matched to a gene: 10. Germline V lookup: CDR1 GTSNPN, CDR2 SVGIG (reference sequence). CDR3 nucleotides: TGTGCCAGCTCGGGGGGGGCGGTGTACAATGAGCAGTTCTTC. This codes for CASSGGAVYNEQFF.

Many counts were recorded for this clonotype. V usage is TRBV5-6 and J usage is TRBJ2-7; TRBD1 aligns across 7 bases. Unmatched junction bases numbered 7, after V lost 1 base and J lost 6 bases. Germline-derived CDR1 and CDR2 are SGHDT and YYEEEE. The CDR3 sequence is 14 residues long. The CDR3 loop reads CASSLTGQKSEQYF. For the CDR3, the DNA is TGTGCCAGCAGCTTGACGGGACAGAAATCCGAGCAGTACTTC.

This clonotype has more than one count but fewer than ten. The rearrangement links TRBV30 to TRBJ1-5, with D possibly TRBD1 on 5 matching bases. The germline V gene has CDR1 GTSNPN and CDR2 SVGIG (reference sequence). This CDR3 has 14 amino acids. V lost 2 bases and J 4 bases, leaving 12 bases between the germline ends. CDR3 DNA sequence: TGTGCCTGGAGTAAGGACACAGGTAATCAGCCCCAGCATTTT. This encodes CAWSKDTGNQPQHF.

DNA of the CDR3: TGTGCCAGCAGTCAACTCATGGGTTCTGGGGCCAACGTCCTGACTTTC. Encoded protein: CASSQLMGSGANVLTF. The V gene is TRBV6-6, the J gene TRBJ2-6; D remains unclear. The CDR3 consists of 16 residues. Germline values: CDR1 MNHNY, CDR2 SVGAGI (reference sequence). The V end lost 5 bases, the J end lost 1 base, and 12 bases lay between the germline ends.

This clonotype has a handful of counts. The chain has TRBV12-3 or TRBV12-4 and TRBJ2-7; D not resolved. The CDR3 extends over 12 amino acids. Trimming cost V 4 bases and J 2 bases, with 6 bases left between them. CDR3 sequence reads: CASSWGPYEQYF. The CDR3 DNA reads as TGTGCCAGCAGTTGGGGTCCCTACGAGCAGTACTTC.

This chain uses TRBV4-1 with TRBJ2-3; D is uncertain. The germline V gene encodes CDR1 MGHRA and CDR2 YSYEKL. This CDR3 region has 14 residues. V was pared by 0 bases and J by 4 bases, with 8 bases between. CDR3: CASSQDPPADTQYF. The CDR3 DNA sequence: TGCGCCAGCAGCCAAGATCCCCCCGCAGATACGCAGTATTTT.

This chain connects TRBV3-1 to TRBJ2-5; 12 bases are shared with TRBD2. The CDR3 length is 16 residues. From germline, CDR1 is LGHDT and CDR2 YNNKEL (reference sequence). J gave up 4 bases and V 0 bases, and 3 bases lay outside the gene matches. CDR3 in amino acids: CASSQELAGGRETQYF. As DNA, the CDR3 is TGTGCCAGCAGCCAAGAACTAGCGGGAGGAAGAGAGACCCAGTACTTC.

This clonotype was recorded a few times. This chain joins TRBV7-9 and TRBJ1-2, with D tentatively TRBD1 (5 bases). The CDR3 is 17 residues long. V lost 0 bases to trimming and J lost 0 bases, with 14 bases between them. Germline values: CDR1 SEHNR, CDR2 FQNEAQ (reference sequence). CDR3 in DNA: TGTGCCAGCAGCTTAGCGGGGGGAACTGCCTCTAACTATGGCTACACCTTC. It encodes CASSLAGGTASNYGYTF.

Many counts were recorded for this clonotype. V is TRBV7-8 and J is TRBJ2-5; D unresolved. V lost 5 bases and J 0 bases, leaving 13 bases between the germline ends. CDR3 length: 15 amino acids. CDR1 and CDR2 from the germline V gene are SGHVS and FQNEAQ. CDR3 sequence: CASSPGRMYQETQYF. CDR3 nucleotides: TGTGCCAGCAGCCCCGGACGGATGTACCAAGAGACCCAGTACTTC.

This clonotype has just a few counts. The V gene is TRBV18, the J gene TRBJ2-7, with 7 bases matching TRBD1. The CDR3 has 16 amino acids. Germline V gene sequence: CDR1 KGHSH, CDR2 LQKENI. V trimming: 5 bases; J trimming: 4 bases; junction bases outside the gene matches: 14. The CDR3: CASSSTQGQIGYEQYF. The CDR3 DNA follows: TGTGCCAGCTCATCTACTCAGGGACAGATTGGGTACGAGCAGTACTTC.

This clonotype occurred many times. As DNA, the CDR3 is TGTGCCAGCAGATCGGACTCGGTTGCAACTAATGAAAAACTGTTTTTT. Its translation: CASRSDSVATNEKLFF. V gene TRBV7-2 combines with J gene TRBJ1-4; D unclear. The CDR3 extends over 16 amino acids. The V and J ends lost 6 bases and 0 bases respectively, with 14 bases between them. The germline CDR1 and CDR2 sequences are SGHTA and FQGNSA. The whole variable domain, filled in from reference TRBV7-2 and TRBJ1-4, reads GAGVSQSPSNKVTEKGKDVELRCDPISGHTALYWYRQSLGQGLEFLIYFQGNSAPDKSGLPSDRFSAERTGGSVSTLTIQRTQQEDSAVYLCASRSDSVATNEKLFFGSGTQLSVL.

This rearrangement joins TRBV14 to TRBJ2-3, with D perhaps TRBD2 (5 bases). The CDR3 is 14 residues long. CDR1 and CDR2 from the germline V gene are SGHDN and FVKESK. V was shortened by 4 bases and J by 6 bases, with 14 bases between the two germline ends. This chain's CDR3 is CASSPQWASDTQYF. CDR3 DNA sequence: TGTGCCAGCAGCCCCCAGTGGGCTAGCGATACGCAGTATTTT.

This clonotype occurred a few times. The V gene is TRBV12-3 or TRBV12-4, the J gene TRBJ1-6; D gene uncertain. V dropped 5 bases and J dropped 7 bases, with 9 bases sitting between them. There are 13 residues in the CDR3. The CDR3: CASSKTANSPLHF. The DNA for the CDR3 is TGTGCCAGCAGTAAAACAGCCAATTCACCCCTCCACTTT.

This clonotype was seen a single time. The chain has TRBV13 and TRBJ2-1; 10 positions match TRBD2. Losses at the gene ends were 7 bases for V and 2 bases for J; bases not matched to a gene: 2. CDR3 size: 14 residues. The germline gives CDR1 PRHDT, CDR2 FYEKMQ (reference sequence). CDR3 protein: CASTSGGAYNEQFF. For the CDR3, the DNA is TGTGCCAGCACCAGCGGGGGGGCCTACAATGAGCAGTTCTTC.

This clonotype showed up many times. The chain has TRBV7-9 and TRBJ2-3; possibly TRBD2 for D (6 bases). The CDR3 has 15 residues. The germline gives CDR1 SEHNR, CDR2 FQNEAQ (reference sequence). V shed 3 bases and J shed 0 bases, with 10 bases lying between them. The CDR3 region is CASSLLSGSTDTQYF. CDR3 DNA: TGTGCCAGCAGCTTGCTGAGCGGGAGCACAGATACGCAGTATTTT.

In its sample, this clonotype was seen a few times. V gene TRBV29-1 combines with J gene TRBJ1-2; D uncertain. Trimming took 3 bases from V and 1 from J, leaving 6 bases between them. The V gene's germline CDR1 is SQVTM and CDR2 ANQGSEA. This CDR3 contains 12 residues. The CDR3 is CSVEIVNYGYTF. CDR3 nucleotides: TGCAGCGTTGAGATCGTTAACTATGGCTACACCTTC.

The chain couples TRBV19 to TRBJ2-7, with D hard to call. CDR1 and CDR2 (germline): LNHDA, SQIVND (reference sequence). Trimming removed 4 bases at V and 2 bases at J, with 12 bases between. This CDR3 contains 14 residues. The CDR3 DNA sequence: TGTGCCAGTAGTAAACTCGACGGAACCTACGAGCAGTACTTC. The encoded protein is CASSKLDGTYEQYF.

This clonotype appeared many times. In DNA form, the CDR3 reads TGCAGTGCTCCCTGGTTTGCTGCAAATGAGCAGTTCTTC. It specifies CSAPWFAANEQFF. The chain links TRBV20-1 to TRBJ2-1; D gene uncertain. V lost 5 bases, J lost 7 bases, and 15 bases lay in between. Germline V gene sequence: CDR1 DFQATT, CDR2 SNEGSKA (reference sequence). This CDR3 region has 13 residues.

This clonotype was observed many times. This chain connects TRBV20-1 to TRBJ2-7; D is uncertain. CDR3 size: 14 residues. The V and J ends lost 0 bases and 2 bases respectively, with 11 bases between them. Germline V CDR1 and CDR2: DFQATT, SNEGSKA (reference sequence). CDR3 region: CSAREPGTPYEQYF. CDR3 DNA: TGCAGTGCTAGAGAGCCAGGAACCCCCTACGAGCAGTACTTC.

This clonotype was seen repeatedly, ten times or more. The chain joins TRBV12-3 or TRBV12-4 to TRBJ1-5, with D uncertain. This CDR3 spans 13 amino acids. Trimming stripped 1 base from V and 4 bases from J, with 5 bases between. CDR3 in amino acids: CASSLGDNQPQHF. In DNA, the CDR3 is TGTGCCAGCAGTTTAGGCGATAATCAGCCCCAGCATTTT.

This clonotype came up many times. The V gene is TRBV6-5, the J gene TRBJ1-1; 7 bases match TRBD1. The CDR3 is 14 amino acids. Germline V lookup: CDR1 MNHEY, CDR2 SVGAGI. V lost 7 bases to trimming and J lost 3 bases; unmatched junction nucleotides: 8. The CDR3 loop reads CASKERQGYTEAFF. DNA for the CDR3: TGTGCCAGCAAAGAGAGACAGGGCTACACTGAAGCTTTCTTT.

This clonotype has more than one count but fewer than ten. This chain joins TRBV5-1 and TRBJ1-1, with D possibly matching TRBD1 (5 bases). V dropped 5 bases and J dropped 1 base, with 18 bases sitting between them. The germline V gene has CDR1 SGHRS and CDR2 YFSETQ. This CDR3 contains 16 residues. The CDR3 loop is CASRSQTGHSNTEAFF. The CDR3 nucleotides are TGCGCCAGCAGGTCCCAAACAGGACATTCGAACACTGAAGCTTTCTTT.

The V gene is TRBV5-1, the J gene TRBJ2-5; D remains unclear. With 3 bases removed from V and 1 base from J, the gap between germline ends came to 7 bases. The CDR3 has 13 residues. Germline CDR1 SGHRS, CDR2 YFSETQ. CDR3 DNA: TGCGCCAGCAGCTGGACGGTCCAAGAGACCCAGTACTTC. This encodes CASSWTVQETQYF.

This clonotype came up a few times. The genes are TRBV6-5 and TRBJ2-1, with TRBD2 matching 12 bases. Trimming at V came to 6 bases and at J to 3 bases, leaving 6 bases not matched to a gene. CDR1 and CDR2 from the germline V gene are MNHEY and SVGAGI. This CDR3 contains 16 residues. In DNA, the CDR3 is TGTGCCAGCAGGGACCTAGCGGGGGGGGACTACAATGAGCAGTTCTTC. This gives the protein CASRDLAGGDYNEQFF.

The CDR3 loop is CASSRQRGAGANVLTF. Written as DNA, the CDR3 is TGCGCCAGCAGCCGCCAGCGGGGGGCGGGGGCCAACGTCCTGACTTTC. The V call is TRBV4-3, the J call TRBJ2-6; 9 nucleotides agree with TRBD2. V gave up 4 bases and J gave up 4 bases; unmatched junction bases: 5. This CDR3 has 16 residues. Germline CDR1 and CDR2: LGHNA and YSLEER.

This clonotype came up many times. As DNA, the CDR3 is TGTGCCAGCTCGCTGGGGAACCAGCCCCAGCATTTT. Translating gives CASSLGNQPQHF. The chain recombines TRBV6-1 with TRBJ1-5; D unresolved. Germline V gene data show CDR1 as MNHNS and CDR2 as SASEGT. CDR3 length equals 12 residues. V dropped 8 bases and J dropped 7 bases, with 12 bases sitting between them.